The 9 T cell receptor beta chains below were found in one sample sequenced in a study of blood T cells in healthy people across ages. Using a J-beta primer mix together with a sample-barcoded 5' primer, a second PCR was run for roughly 6 to 12 cycles. Each CDR3 protein is one row after TCRdb ran MiXCR on the 5' RACE reads. The table shows around 620,000 distinct CDR3 sequences, with 27% occurring only once. Sequenced sample: blood. These receptors all come from a woman between 65 and 79 years old in good health.

The genes are TRBV20-1 and TRBJ1-5; tentatively, D is TRBD1 (5 bases). CDR1 DFQATT and CDR2 SNEGSKA come from the germline V gene (reference sequence). Deletions cut 3 bases from V and 4 bases from J, with 16 bases between. The CDR3 has 15 residues. CDR3 sequence (DNA): TGCAGTGCTAGTGGTCTGGACATCGGAAATCAGCCCCAGCATTTT. This gives the protein CSASGLDIGNQPQHF.

This sequence joins TRBV20-1 and TRBJ2-3; D may match TRBD1 or TRBD2 (5 bases each). CDR1 and CDR2 from the germline V gene are DFQATT and SNEGSKA (reference sequence). This CDR3 has 13 residues. Trimming shortened V by 8 bases and J by 4 bases, and 16 bases separated the two germline ends. CDR3 nucleotides: TGCAGTTACCTTAAAGAGGGGTCAGATACGCAGTATTTT. This translates into CSYLKEGSDTQYF.

The sample holds a few counts of this clonotype. V gene TRBV20-1 combines with J gene TRBJ2-5, with D tentatively TRBD1 or TRBD2 (5 bases each). Trimming left V 3 bases short and J 5 bases short, with 13 bases between. This CDR3 has 13 residues. Germline CDR1 and CDR2: DFQATT and SNEGSKA (reference sequence). CDR3 region: CSASRGRRETQYF. The CDR3 nucleotides are TGCAGTGCTAGCCGGGGCCGGCGGGAGACCCAGTACTTC.

This clonotype appeared a few times. The rearrangement links TRBV5-6 to TRBJ2-3, with 12 bases fitting TRBD2. The germline CDR1 and CDR2 sequences are SGHDT and YYEEEE. The ends lost 4 bases at V and 0 bases at J; junction bases unmatched: 12. The CDR3 has 19 amino acids. DNA of the CDR3: TGTGCCAGCAGCCTAACTAACCCCGGACTAGCGGGGAGCACAGATACGCAGTATTTT. It yields the protein CASSLTNPGLAGSTDTQYF.

This clonotype was observed a few times. V and J are TRBV5-1 and TRBJ1-1; no clear D gene. Germline loops: CDR1 SGHRS, CDR2 YFSETQ. The CDR3 is 13 residues long. The V gene lost 0 bases and the J gene lost 7 bases, with 10 bases spanning the gap. The CDR3 sequence: CASSLEFRGEAFF. The CDR3 bases are TGCGCCAGCAGCTTGGAGTTCCGGGGTGAAGCTTTCTTT.

This clonotype was detected a few times. The chain uses TRBV3-1 and TRBJ2-3; D is possibly TRBD1 (5 bases). Germline V gene sequence: CDR1 LGHDT, CDR2 YNNKEL (reference sequence). The CDR3 sequence is 13 residues long. Trimming took off 5 bases at V and 4 bases at J, with 10 bases between the two ends. CDR3 residues: CASSARGADTQYF. CDR3 nucleotides: TGTGCCAGCAGCGCTAGGGGCGCAGATACGCAGTATTTT.

This clonotype was found a few times. The chain is built from TRBV2 and TRBJ2-3; 15 bases are a match to TRBD2. Trimming cost V 8 bases and J 1 base; bases outside gene matches: 1. From germline, CDR1 is SNHLY and CDR2 FYNNEI. The CDR3 runs to 15 residues. This CDR3 is CASGLAGGGTDTQYF. The CDR3 DNA follows: TGTGCCAGCGGACTAGCGGGGGGGGGCACAGATACGCAGTATTTT.

This clonotype was found a few times. V usage is TRBV15 and J usage is TRBJ1-2; tentative D call: TRBD1 (5 bases). V was cut by 3 bases and J by 4 bases, with 9 bases left in between. Germline V gene data show CDR1 as LNHNV and CDR2 as YYDKDF (reference sequence). This CDR3 region has 13 residues. The CDR3 bases are TGTGCCACCAGCAGGGGGGAAGGCTATGGCTACACCTTC. Translation gives CATSRGEGYGYTF. Full variable domain (outside the CDR3, taken from reference TRBV15 and TRBJ1-2): DAMVIQNPRYQVTQFGKPVTLSCSQTLNHNVMYWYQQKSSQAPKLLFHYYDKDFNNEADTPDNFQSRRPNTSFCFLDIRSPGLGDTAMYLCATSRGEGYGYTFGSGTRLTVV.

This clonotype was seen more than once but under ten times. V is TRBV11-2 and J is TRBJ2-5; TRBD2 aligns across 7 bases. The CDR3 sequence is 14 residues long. Looked up from germline, CDR1 is SGHAT and CDR2 is FQNNGV. The V gene end was trimmed by 5 bases and the J gene end by 7 bases; junction bases not matched to a gene: 10. In DNA form, the CDR3 reads TGTGCCAGCAGCCCGCTAGCGGATTCGGGGACCCAGTACTTC. Translation gives CASSPLADSGTQYF.